This T cell receptor beta chain was identified during a study of Graves' ophthalmopathy and Graves' hyperthyroidism. Amplification targeted the TCR beta CDR3 regions, with RNA transcripts as the source material. Second-round multiplex PCR followed a first-round RT-PCR using HTBI primers. TCRdb re-called the multiplex PCR reads through MiXCR, storing one row per CDR3 protein. This repertoire shows over a million distinct CDR3 sequences, about two fifths found once; its top ten account for roughly 10%. This TCR derives from an adult man with Graves' hyperthyroidism. Sequencing used peripheral blood or thyroid tissue (not recorded which).

CDR3 in DNA: TGCGCCAGCAGTGAGTCCTCCACTCGGGACTATGGCTACACCTTC. It yields the protein CASSESSTRDYGYTF. V gene TRBV10-2 combines with J gene TRBJ1-2, with D hard to call. V gave up 0 bases and J gave up 3 bases, with 11 bases separating them. In germline, CDR1 is WSHSY, CDR2 SAAADI. This CDR3 has 15 residues.